Shown below are 4 T cell receptor beta chains from a single sample sequenced in a study of shared clonotypes between healthy human individuals. TCRdb keeps only in-frame clones here, not all; method: immunoSEQ multiplex PCR. Of about 820,000 clones listed, over 90% are singletons. CD45RO-negative CD8 cells positively selected for CCR7 made up the naive population, which excluded terminally differentiated effector memory CD45RA+ cells. The sequencing input was naive CD8+ T cells sorted from blood. Source of these receptors: a man in his thirties or forties in good health.

DNA for the CDR3: TGTGCCAGCAGTGCCTTGACTAGCGGACAAGAGACCCAGTACTTC. Residues: CASSALTSGQETQYF. The V call is TRBV2, the J call TRBJ2-5; TRBD2 agrees at 9 bases. The CDR3 sequence is 15 residues long. V was pared by 4 bases and J by 2 bases, with 5 bases of the junction left unmatched. Germline assignment: CDR1 SNHLY and CDR2 FYNNEI.

The chain couples TRBV6-6 to TRBJ1-1; D call uncertain. Trimming took 0 bases from V and 1 from J, leaving 9 bases between them. CDR1 and CDR2 from the germline V gene are MNHNY and SVGAGI (reference sequence). This CDR3 is built from 15 residues. CDR3 residues: CASSYSLEANTEAFF. The CDR3 nucleotides read TGTGCCAGCAGTTACTCGTTGGAGGCGAACACTGAAGCTTTCTTT.

The rearrangement joins TRBV5-6 to TRBJ1-1, with D unclear. Germline V gene sequence: CDR1 SGHDT, CDR2 YYEEEE. V was cut by 5 bases and J by 0 bases, with 5 bases left in between. CDR3 length: 12 residues. The CDR3, as DNA: TGTGCCAGCAGATCTCTGAACACTGAAGCTTTCTTT. This encodes CASRSLNTEAFF.

The rearrangement links TRBV11-2 to TRBJ2-7, with 8 nucleotides matching TRBD2. J lost 4 bases, V lost 1 base, and 12 bases had no gene match. The CDR3 is made up of 17 amino acids. Germline CDR1 reads SGHAT; CDR2 reads FQNNGV. The CDR3 reads CASSLVSAGRAFYEQYF. Written as DNA, the CDR3 is TGTGCCAGCAGCTTAGTTTCGGCCGGGAGGGCCTTTTACGAGCAGTACTTC.